This entry lists 18 T cell receptor beta chains sequenced from one sample in a study of blood T cell repertoires in COVID-19 (dated by TCRdb to 2020 to 2021). Receptor amplification or capture employed the immunoSEQ multiplex PCR assay. TCRdb carries this immuneACCESS record with in-frame sequences only. Its versions omit some clonotypes, under half of them owing to an unresolved V gene in the studies checked, with the rest unexplained. The sample has more than 150,000 clones on record, 80% of them singletons. The ten largest clones capture approximately 14% of the sample. The sequencing input was PBMCs or T cells enriched from blood (not recorded which). All receptors derive from a man aged 60-69 years who had been exposed to COVID-19.

The CDR3 DNA follows: TGTGCCATCAGTCCTCTGACAGGGGGCTATGGCTACACCTTC. As protein: CAISPLTGGYGYTF. The chain employs TRBV10-3 and TRBJ1-2; 9 positions agree with TRBD1. The J segment lost 4 bases and the V segment lost 5 bases, leaving 5 bases of the junction unmatched. The CDR3 runs 14 residues. The germline V gene has CDR1 ENHRY and CDR2 SYGVKD.

This clone was picked up a small number of times. The chain couples TRBV19 to TRBJ2-1; D perhaps matches TRBD2 (6 bases). Trimming took 3 bases from V and 0 from J, leaving 12 bases between them. Per germline, CDR1 LNHDA and CDR2 SQIVND (reference sequence). This CDR3 has 16 residues. The CDR3 DNA reads as TGTGCCAGTAGTATCGCCGGGAGTAACTCCTACAATGAGCAGTTCTTC. This codes for CASSIAGSNSYNEQFF. The entire variable domain, with the rest obtained from reference TRBV19 and TRBJ2-1, is as follows: DGGITQSPKYLFRKEGQNVTLSCEQNLNHDAMYWYRQDPGQGLRLIYYSQIVNDFQKGDIAEGYSVSREKKESFPLTVTSAQKNPTAFYLCASSIAGSNSYNEQFFGPGTRLTVL.

This clone was observed a single time. This chain uses TRBV2 with TRBJ1-1; the D is unclear. The CDR3 runs to 14 residues. Trimming pared 4 bases from V and 5 bases from J, leaving 14 bases between. From germline, CDR1 is SNHLY and CDR2 FYNNEI. The CDR3 protein is CASSVGRTRTEAFF. CDR3 nucleotides: TGTGCCAGCAGTGTTGGCCGAACTAGGACTGAAGCTTTCTTT.

This chain uses TRBV5-1 with TRBJ2-3; 9 nucleotides line up with TRBD1. The germline gives CDR1 SGHRS, CDR2 YFSETQ. The V and J ends lost 2 bases and 4 bases, in that order; junction bases with no gene match: 2. The CDR3 spans 14 residues. In DNA form, the CDR3 reads TGCGCCAGCAGCTTTACAGGGGGCGCAGATACGCAGTATTTT. It yields the protein CASSFTGGADTQYF.

The rearrangement uses TRBV7-2 and TRBJ1-3; no firm D call. The CDR3 is made up of 13 amino acids. The germline V gene has CDR1 SGHTA and CDR2 FQGNSA. Trimming removed 1 base from V and 4 bases from J, with 5 bases in between. DNA for the CDR3: TGTGCCAGCAGCTTAGTACACGGAAACACCATATATTTT. Translated, it gives CASSLVHGNTIYF.

This clone was seen a few times. The V and J genes are TRBV11-1 and TRBJ2-1, with 7 positions matching TRBD2. This CDR3 has 13 residues. Germline V CDR1 and CDR2: SGHAT, FQDESV (reference sequence). The V and J ends lost 3 bases and 8 bases, in that order; junction bases with no gene match: 4. The CDR3 DNA follows: TGTGCCAGCAGCTTGGGGAGGGTCTATGAGCAGTTCTTC. This sequence encodes CASSLGRVYEQFF.

The chain's CDR3 is CAISADRANTEAFF. DNA for the CDR3: TGTGCCATCAGCGCCGACAGGGCGAACACTGAAGCTTTCTTT. The gene calls are TRBV10-3 and TRBJ1-1; 7 bases match TRBD1. Unmatched junction bases numbered 5, after V lost 6 bases and J lost 1 base. This CDR3 has 14 residues. Germline V gene data show CDR1 as ENHRY and CDR2 as SYGVKD.

At least ten counts were recorded for this clone. V usage is TRBV7-7 and J usage is TRBJ2-5; 10 bases are shared with TRBD2. There are 15 residues in the CDR3. Germline V lookup: CDR1 SSHAT, CDR2 FNYEAQ (reference sequence). V lost 1 base and J lost 5; bases outside the gene matches: 4. The CDR3 region is CASSLGAGGPETQYF. CDR3 coding DNA: TGTGCCAGCAGCTTAGGAGCGGGAGGGCCCGAGACCCAGTACTTC.

The chain uses TRBV7-8 and TRBJ2-1, with D maybe TRBD1 (6 bases). V dropped 5 bases and J dropped 8 bases, with 22 bases sitting between them. The CDR3 extends over 16 amino acids. Germline CDR1 SGHVS, CDR2 FQNEAQ. For the CDR3, the DNA is TGTGCCAGCAGCCGATCCCGAGACAGGAGTTGGGATGAGCAGTTCTTC. It is translated as CASSRSRDRSWDEQFF.

The rearrangement joins TRBV27 to TRBJ2-6; 12 nucleotides align to TRBD2. Per germline, CDR1 MNHEY and CDR2 SMNVEV (reference sequence). The ends lost 6 bases at V and 1 base at J; junction bases unmatched: 4. This CDR3 is 17 amino acids long. The CDR3, as DNA: TGTGCCAGCAGCCCAACTAGCGGGAGGTCTGGGGCCAACGTCCTGACTTTC. Translated: CASSPTSGRSGANVLTF.

The rearrangement links TRBV7-9 to TRBJ2-2, with D possibly being TRBD2 (6 bases). Trimming stripped 8 bases from V and 4 bases from J, with 14 bases between. This CDR3 has 14 amino acids. Per the germline V gene, CDR1 is SEHNR and CDR2 is FQNEAQ (reference sequence). CDR3 in DNA: TGTGCCAGCCCCCTGGCGGGAATCACCGGGGAGCTGTTTTTT. Translated, it gives CASPLAGITGELFF. The whole variable domain, remainder taken from reference TRBV7-9 and TRBJ2-2, is DTGVSQNPRHKITKRGQNVTFRCDPISEHNRLYWYRQTLGQGPEFLTYFQNEAQLEKSRLLSDRFSAERPKGSFSTLEIQRTEQGDSAMYLCASPLAGITGELFFGEGSRLTVL.

The V and J genes are TRBV7-2 and TRBJ1-1, with 7 bases identical to TRBD1. After removal of 2 bases from V and 4 bases from J, the junction contained 4 bases not matched to a gene. Germline V gene data show CDR1 as SGHTA and CDR2 as FQGNSA. The CDR3 has 14 amino acids. CDR3 loop: CASSLNRGGTEAFF. DNA of the CDR3: TGTGCCAGCAGCTTAAACAGGGGCGGCACTGAAGCTTTCTTT.

This chain joins TRBV25-1 and TRBJ2-7; possibly TRBD1 for D (6 bases). Germline values: CDR1 MGHDK, CDR2 SYGVNS. The CDR3 has 15 residues. The germline V and J ends were trimmed by 3 bases and 5 bases, with 17 bases remaining between them. The CDR3 sequence: CASSEPGQWIHEQYF. The CDR3 nucleotides read TGTGCCAGCAGTGAGCCCGGACAGTGGATCCACGAGCAGTACTTC.

The chain uses TRBV29-1 and TRBJ2-1, with 9 bases fitting TRBD1. V trimming: 3 bases; J trimming: 9 bases; junction bases outside the gene matches: 12. Looked up from germline, CDR1 is SQVTM and CDR2 is ANQGSEA. The CDR3 runs to 15 residues. This chain's CDR3 is CSVEEQGARGGEQFF. The CDR3 coding sequence is TGCAGCGTTGAGGAACAGGGGGCCAGGGGAGGTGAGCAGTTCTTC.

Note on this clone: The sample has other DNA sequences that encode this CDR3 too. This rearrangement joins TRBV7-8 to TRBJ2-7; D perhaps matches TRBD2 (6 bases). The CDR3 spans 13 residues. Germline loops: CDR1 SGHVS, CDR2 FQNEAQ. V lost 0 bases, J lost 3 bases, and 6 bases lay in between. The CDR3 coding sequence is TGTGCCAGCAGCTTAGCCGGGGGCTACGAGCAGTACTTC. It specifies CASSLAGGYEQYF.

V and J are TRBV10-2 and TRBJ1-5; 7 nucleotides align to TRBD1. Looked up from germline, CDR1 is WSHSY and CDR2 is SAAADI. This CDR3 region has 14 residues. V gave up 6 bases and J gave up 4 bases; unmatched junction bases: 6. CDR3 sequence reads: CASRSQGPNQPQHF. As DNA, the CDR3 is TGCGCCAGCAGGTCACAGGGGCCTAATCAGCCCCAGCATTTT.

The chain is built from TRBV25-1 and TRBJ1-5, with 8 bases aligning to TRBD1. J gave up 7 bases and V 1 base, and 3 bases lay outside the gene matches. Per the germline V gene, CDR1 is MGHDK and CDR2 is SYGVNS. The CDR3 is made up of 14 amino acids. In DNA form, the CDR3 reads TGTGCCAGCAGTGAATCGACAGGGGTCCAGCCCCAGCATTTT. Translated, it gives CASSESTGVQPQHF. Full variable domain (rest looked up from reference TRBV25-1 and TRBJ1-5): EADIYQTPRYLVIGTGKKITLECSQTMGHDKMYWYQQDPGMELHLIHYSYGVNSTEKGDLSSESTVSRIRTEHFPLTLESARPSHTSQYLCASSESTGVQPQHFGDGTRLSIL.

This chain links TRBV5-6 with TRBJ2-3, with 8 bases aligning to TRBD2. The J segment lost 2 bases and the V segment lost 4 bases, leaving 6 bases of the junction unmatched. The CDR3 is 15 residues long. Germline CDR1 SGHDT, CDR2 YYEEEE. CDR3 sequence reads: CASSPRSGVTDTQYF. The CDR3 DNA reads as TGTGCCAGCAGCCCCCGTAGCGGGGTCACAGATACGCAGTATTTT.